A single sample is the source of the 8 T cell receptor beta chains below, sequenced in a study of T cells in narcolepsy listed by TCRdb under 2018. The library was built by means of the immunoSEQ multiplex PCR assay. TCRdb holds this immuneACCESS table with in-frame rearrangements only. Some clones are missing; in checked studies, unresolved V genes explain under half, and the rest has no known cause. In this sample the table shows roughly 34,000 clones, approximately 84% of which occur a single time. The ten biggest clones cover 1.3% of the sample. Source material: CD45RA- memory CD4+ T cells from PBMCs. The sample's cell subset or site label, decoded: memory T cells sorted ex vivo from peripheral blood. The origin of the receptors is a human donor with narcolepsy.

The chain recombines TRBV11-2 with TRBJ1-1; D perhaps matches TRBD1 (6 bases). The germline V gene encodes CDR1 SGHAT and CDR2 FQNNGV. The germline V and J ends were trimmed by 2 bases and 0 bases, with 13 bases remaining between them. The CDR3 extends over 16 amino acids. The CDR3 bases are TGTGCCAGCAGCTTAAAACAGGGACCCCTGAACACTGAAGCTTTCTTT. This sequence encodes CASSLKQGPLNTEAFF. Together with reference TRBV11-2 and TRBJ1-1, the CDR3 gives the full variable domain: EAGVAQSPRYKIIEKRQSVAFWCNPISGHATLYWYQQILGQGPKLLIQFQNNGVVDDSQLPKDRFSAERLKGVDSTLKIQPAKLEDSAVYLCASSLKQGPLNTEAFFGQGTRLTVV.

The chain is built from TRBV6-1 and TRBJ1-2, with TRBD1 matching over 7 bases. This CDR3 spans 16 amino acids. With 2 bases clipped from V and 5 bases from J, the junction kept 11 bases outside the gene matches. The germline V gene encodes CDR1 MNHNS and CDR2 SASEGT. The CDR3 reads CASSEIGQGEGYGYTF. CDR3 in DNA: TGTGCCAGCAGTGAAATCGGGCAGGGGGAGGGGTATGGCTACACCTTC.

The chain combines TRBV6-5 with TRBJ1-1; D remains unclear. Germline CDR1 reads MNHEY; CDR2 reads SVGAGI. V was clipped by 0 bases and J by 5 bases, with 13 bases between them. The CDR3 runs 15 residues. The CDR3 is CASSYSRGQRTEAFF. In nucleotides, the CDR3 is TGTGCCAGCAGTTACTCGAGAGGGCAGAGGACTGAAGCTTTCTTT.

V and J are TRBV27 and TRBJ1-1; D ambiguous. CDR1 is MNHEY, CDR2 SMNVEV, per germline (reference sequence). The CDR3 is 14 residues long. The V and J ends lost 5 bases and 1 base respectively, with 11 bases between them. The chain's CDR3 is CASSPRTGNTEAFF. CDR3 DNA: TGTGCCAGCAGTCCGAGGACGGGGAACACTGAAGCTTTCTTT.

The chain couples TRBV4-3 to TRBJ2-3, with 8 nucleotides matching TRBD2. CDR3 length: 16 residues. Germline-derived CDR1 and CDR2 are LGHNA and YSLEER. The V and J ends lost 1 base and 1 base, in that order; junction bases with no gene match: 4. The CDR3 here is CASSQAGGLGTDTQYF. The DNA of the CDR3 is TGCGCCAGCAGCCAAGCGGGGGGGCTGGGCACAGATACGCAGTATTTT.

This chain links TRBV5-4 with TRBJ1-4, with D uncertain. Germline V lookup: CDR1 SGHNT, CDR2 YYREEE (reference sequence). V was pared by 0 bases and J by 7 bases, with 13 bases between. The CDR3 covers 15 residues. The DNA of the CDR3 is TGTGCCAGCAGCTTGGACAGCCTAAAGGGTGAAAAACTGTTTTTT. It encodes CASSLDSLKGEKLFF.

This CDR3 is CASRPRDRDYEQYF. The CDR3 nucleotides read TGTGCCAGCAGACCCCGGGACAGGGACTACGAGCAGTACTTC. The chain carries TRBV6-5 and TRBJ2-7; 9 nucleotides line up with TRBD1. In germline, CDR1 is MNHEY, CDR2 SVGAGI. This CDR3 spans 14 amino acids. The V segment lost 6 bases and the J segment 3 bases; nucleotides outside the gene matches: 6.

V gene TRBV11-2 combines with J gene TRBJ2-5; TRBD2 agrees at 13 bases. Per the germline V gene, CDR1 is SGHAT and CDR2 is FQNNGV. V shed 5 bases, J shed 5 bases, and the junction held 5 bases outside the gene matches. The CDR3 contains 15 residues. The CDR3 coding sequence is TGTGCCAGCAGCACCGGGACTAGCGGGGCGGAGACCCAGTACTTC. It specifies CASSTGTSGAETQYF.